Below are 18 T cell receptor beta chains sequenced from a single sample in a study of CD8+ T cells in alopecia areata. cDNA prepared by RNA extraction and subsequent reverse transcription served as the template for sequencing. Produced via immunoSEQ multiplex PCR; TCRdb's table is partial and in-frame only. The table lists around 150,000 clones, around 55% of them singletons. Sequencing was carried out using CD4+ T cells sorted from blood. These receptors originate from a human donor in good health.

This chain joins TRBV29-1 and TRBJ2-7; 9 bases are shared with TRBD1. The length of the CDR3 is 12 residues. Trimming removed 5 bases from V and 2 bases from J; junction bases left unmatched: 1. Germline V gives CDR1 SQVTM, CDR2 ANQGSEA. The chain's CDR3 is CSVRTGAYEQYF. For the CDR3, the DNA is TGCAGCGTTCGGACAGGGGCCTACGAGCAGTACTTC.

The genes are TRBV5-1 and TRBJ2-7; tentatively, D is TRBD1 or TRBD2 (5 bases each). The germline gives CDR1 SGHRS, CDR2 YFSETQ. V lost 1 base and J 5 bases, leaving 10 bases between the germline ends. The CDR3 contains 13 residues. The CDR3 DNA sequence: TGCGCCAGCAGCTTGTTACGGGACCACGAGCAGTACTTC. Translation gives CASSLLRDHEQYF.

The gene calls are TRBV5-1 and TRBJ2-7; 9 bases agree with TRBD2. CDR1 and CDR2 from the germline V gene are SGHRS and YFSETQ. The CDR3 covers 18 residues. V trimming: 4 bases; J trimming: 7 bases; junction bases outside the gene matches: 21. The CDR3 loop is CASSHRGLDRPSGNEQYF. The DNA of the CDR3 is TGCGCCAGCAGCCACCGCGGTCTGGACAGGCCTAGCGGGAATGAGCAGTACTTC.

This clone turned up a few times. Other DNA sequences in the same sample also yield this CDR3. V is TRBV29-1 and J is TRBJ2-2; D uncertain. The CDR3 covers 12 residues. Germline CDR1 is SQVTM and CDR2 is ANQGSEA. The V end was cut by 6 bases, the J end by 0 bases, with 5 bases between. CDR3 sequence (DNA): TGCAGCGTAGGGCCGAACACCGGGGAGCTGTTTTTT. It encodes CSVGPNTGELFF.

This clone was counted ten times or more. This same CDR3 is encoded by further DNA sequences in the sample. V gene TRBV7-9 combines with J gene TRBJ2-5; a weak D match, TRBD1 (6 bases). Germline CDR1 SEHNR, CDR2 FQNEAQ (reference sequence). The CDR3 loop spans 13 amino acids. The V gene lost 4 bases and the J gene lost 5 bases, with 11 bases spanning the gap. Here the CDR3 DNA reads TGTGCCAGCAGCTCCAGGGGACCCGAGACCCAGTACTTC. Encoded protein: CASSSRGPETQYF. Filled out from reference TRBV7-9 and TRBJ2-5, the complete variable domain reads DTGVSQNPRHKITKRGQNVTFRCDPISEHNRLYWYRQTLGQGPEFLTYFQNEAQLEKSRLLSDRFSAERPKGSFSTLEIQRTEQGDSAMYLCASSSRGPETQYFGPGTRLLVL.

The chain links TRBV30 to TRBJ2-1, with no clear D. Per germline, CDR1 GTSNPN and CDR2 SVGIG (reference sequence). This CDR3 region has 13 residues. V lost 3 bases and J lost 2, with 8 bases in between. The CDR3 region is CAWSSYPYNEQFF. The CDR3 coding sequence is TGTGCCTGGAGCTCTTACCCCTACAATGAGCAGTTCTTC.

The chain recombines TRBV28 with TRBJ2-3; D remains ambiguous. Germline-derived CDR1 and CDR2 are MDHEN and SYDVKM. V lost 4 bases and J lost 1, with 3 bases in between. The CDR3 totals 12 residues. In nucleotides, the CDR3 is TGTGCCAGCAGTTCCCGCACAGATACGCAGTATTTT. Translation: CASSSRTDTQYF.

The gene calls are TRBV4-1 and TRBJ2-7, with 10 bases identical to TRBD2. Germline CDR1 MGHRA, CDR2 YSYEKL. The CDR3 covers 16 residues. Trimming removed 0 bases from V and 9 bases from J; junction bases left unmatched: 11. The chain's CDR3 is CASSQDFSAGGTVQYF. DNA for the CDR3: TGCGCCAGCAGCCAAGATTTCTCAGCGGGAGGGACGGTGCAGTACTTC.

The chain links TRBV30 to TRBJ2-5; D might be TRBD2 (6 bases). V lost 5 bases and J lost 2, with 15 bases in between. The CDR3 spans 14 residues. Germline values: CDR1 GTSNPN, CDR2 SVGIG (reference sequence). CDR3: CAWGAGGDQETQYF. In DNA, the CDR3 is TGTGCCTGGGGGGCCGGCGGGGATCAAGAGACCCAGTACTTC. Together with reference TRBV30 and TRBJ2-5, the CDR3 gives the full variable domain: SQTIHQWPATLVQPVGSPLSLECTVEGTSNPNLYWYRQAAGRGLQLLFYSVGIGQISSEVPQNLSASRPQDRQFILSSKKLLLSDSGFYLCAWGAGGDQETQYFGPGTRLLVL.

This chain joins TRBV5-1 and TRBJ2-7, with TRBD2 matching 10 bases. Germline V gene lookup returns CDR1 SGHRS and CDR2 YFSETQ. V shed 0 bases, J shed 5 bases, and the junction held 5 bases outside the gene matches. The CDR3 contains 15 residues. The CDR3 sequence: CASSLDGTSVDEQYF. DNA of the CDR3: TGCGCCAGCAGCTTGGACGGGACTAGCGTGGACGAGCAGTACTTC.

The rearrangement joins TRBV4-1 to TRBJ1-5; no clear D gene. This CDR3 has 17 amino acids. Trimming pared 1 base from V and 4 bases from J, leaving 17 bases between. CDR1 MGHRA and CDR2 YSYEKL come from the germline V gene. The CDR3 loop is CASSQVKDRRSNQPQHF. As DNA, the CDR3 is TGCGCCAGCAGCCAAGTGAAGGACCGAAGGAGTAATCAGCCCCAGCATTTT.

The chain couples TRBV28 to TRBJ2-1, with D tentatively TRBD2 (5 bases). CDR3 length equals 15 residues. The germline V and J ends were trimmed by 6 bases and 0 bases, with 12 bases remaining between them. Germline CDR1 and CDR2: MDHEN and SYDVKM. In nucleotides, the CDR3 is TGTGCCAGCAGCGAGGGCCTGAGCTCCTACAATGAGCAGTTCTTC. Translated, it gives CASSEGLSSYNEQFF.

The V gene is TRBV7-2, the J gene TRBJ2-1, with 8 bases lining up with TRBD2. Trimming removed 5 bases from V and 8 bases from J; junction bases left unmatched: 11. There are 15 residues in the CDR3. The V gene's germline CDR1 is SGHTA and CDR2 FQGNSA. The CDR3 coding sequence is TGTGCCAGCAGCCCGAGGACTAGCCTAGCCCATGAGCAGTTCTTC. This gives the protein CASSPRTSLAHEQFF.

This chain uses TRBV29-1 with TRBJ2-7; 9 nucleotides match TRBD2. Germline V gene data show CDR1 as SQVTM and CDR2 as ANQGSEA. The length of the CDR3 is 13 residues. Trimming took 3 bases from V and 6 from J; bases not matched to a gene: 6. In DNA form, the CDR3 reads TGCAGCGTTGACCATGCGGGAGGGCGCGAGCAGTACTTC. It specifies CSVDHAGGREQYF.

DNA of the CDR3: TGTGCCACCACGCCACGATTGGGTGGCTCCTACGAGCAGTACTTC. It yields the protein CATTPRLGGSYEQYF. The chain combines TRBV6-5 with TRBJ2-7; D remains unclear. Trimming took off 10 bases at V and 0 bases at J, with 19 bases between the two ends. CDR1 and CDR2 (germline): MNHEY, SVGAGI. The CDR3 spans 15 residues.

This clone occurred a few times. The chain joins TRBV9 to TRBJ2-3, with 8 nucleotides matching TRBD2. This CDR3 is 15 amino acids long. V lost 1 base, J lost 5 bases, and 6 bases stayed unmatched. Per the germline V gene, CDR1 is SGDLS and CDR2 is YYNGEE. The CDR3 DNA reads TGTGCCAGCAGCGTAAGCGGGAGTATTGAAGATACGCAGTATTTT. Its translation is CASSVSGSIEDTQYF.

This chain uses TRBV2 with TRBJ2-3, with D perhaps matching TRBD2 (5 bases). The CDR3 runs 14 residues. Germline V CDR1 and CDR2: SNHLY, FYNNEI. The germline V and J ends were trimmed by 7 bases and 4 bases, with 15 bases remaining between them. The CDR3 sequence: CASKREGEADTQYF. The CDR3 coding sequence is TGTGCCAGCAAACGGGAAGGAGAGGCAGATACGCAGTATTTT.

There are a few counts of this clone. The chain couples TRBV4-2 to TRBJ2-5; D possibly corresponds to TRBD2 (5 bases). The CDR3 runs 17 residues. Germline V CDR1 and CDR2: LGHNA, YNFKEQ. Trimming removed 4 bases at V and 1 base at J, with 19 bases between. CDR3 DNA sequence: TGTGCCAGCAGCCTACCCACGCTGGGAGTAGCCCAAGAGACCCAGTACTTC. Protein product: CASSLPTLGVAQETQYF.